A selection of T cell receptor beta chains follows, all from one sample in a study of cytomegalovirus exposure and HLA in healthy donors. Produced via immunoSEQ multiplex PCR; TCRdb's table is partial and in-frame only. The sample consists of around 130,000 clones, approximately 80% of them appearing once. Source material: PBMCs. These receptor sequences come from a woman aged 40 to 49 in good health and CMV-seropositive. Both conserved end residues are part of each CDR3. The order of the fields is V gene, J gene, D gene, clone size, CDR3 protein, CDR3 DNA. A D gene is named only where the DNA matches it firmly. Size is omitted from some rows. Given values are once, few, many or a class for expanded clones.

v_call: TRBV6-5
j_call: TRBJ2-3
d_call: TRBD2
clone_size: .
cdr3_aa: CASSSPRGGTDTQYF
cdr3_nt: TGTGCCAGCAGTTCCCCCCGGGGGGGCACAGATACGCAGTATTTT

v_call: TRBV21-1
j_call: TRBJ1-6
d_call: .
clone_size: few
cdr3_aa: CASSLRGQGIHF
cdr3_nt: TGTGCCAGCAGCCTTAGGGGGCAGGGAATCCACTTT

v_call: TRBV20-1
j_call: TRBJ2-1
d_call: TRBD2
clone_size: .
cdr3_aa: CSAAAGGGQFF
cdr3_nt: TGCAGTGCGGCAGCGGGAGGTGGGCAGTTCTTC

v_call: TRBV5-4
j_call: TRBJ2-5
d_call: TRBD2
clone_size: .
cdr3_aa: CASSNVLAGAETQYF
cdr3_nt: TGTGCCAGCAGCAACGTCCTAGCGGGAGCGGAGACCCAGTACTTC

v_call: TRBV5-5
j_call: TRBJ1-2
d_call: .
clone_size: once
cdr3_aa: CASSPIGQNYGYTF
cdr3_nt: TGTGCCAGCAGCCCAATAGGACAGAACTATGGCTACACCTTC

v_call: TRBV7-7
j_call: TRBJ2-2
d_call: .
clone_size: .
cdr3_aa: CASSLDWTNTGELFF
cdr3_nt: TGTGCTAGCAGCCTTGACTGGACAAACACCGGGGAGCTGTTTTTT

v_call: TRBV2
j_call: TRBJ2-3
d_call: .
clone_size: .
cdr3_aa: CADGLSTDTQYF
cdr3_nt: TGTGCCGACGGACTTAGCACAGATACGCAGTATTTT

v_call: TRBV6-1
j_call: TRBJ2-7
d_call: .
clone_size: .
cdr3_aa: CASGVRDSTYEQYF
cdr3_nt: TGTGCCAGCGGGGTCCGGGACTCCACCTACGAGCAGTACTTC

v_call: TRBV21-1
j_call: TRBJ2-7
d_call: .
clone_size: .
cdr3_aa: CASWIWVPGEQYF
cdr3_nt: TGTGCCAGCTGGATCTGGGTGCCGGGGGAGCAGTACTTC

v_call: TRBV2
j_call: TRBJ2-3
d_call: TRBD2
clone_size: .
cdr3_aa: CASSDGLAGTDTQYF
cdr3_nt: TGTGCCAGCAGCGATGGACTAGCGGGCACAGATACGCAGTATTTT

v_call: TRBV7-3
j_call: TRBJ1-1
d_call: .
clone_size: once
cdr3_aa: CASSFKKGTSNLEAFF
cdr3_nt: TGTGCCAGCAGCTTCAAAAAGGGGACATCGAACCTTGAAGCTTTCTTT

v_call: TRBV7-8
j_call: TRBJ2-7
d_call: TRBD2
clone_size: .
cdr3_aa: CASSSVREGREQYF
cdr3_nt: TGTGCCAGCAGCTCCGTCCGGGAGGGCCGCGAGCAGTACTTC

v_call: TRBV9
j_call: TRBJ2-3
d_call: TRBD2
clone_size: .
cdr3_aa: CASSVLAATDTQYF
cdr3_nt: TGTGCCAGCAGCGTTCTAGCGGCCACAGATACGCAGTATTTT

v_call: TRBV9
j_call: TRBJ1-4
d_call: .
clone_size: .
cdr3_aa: CASSVQGRAGSEKLFF
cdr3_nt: TGTGCCAGCAGCGTACAGGGCCGGGCCGGGAGTGAAAAACTGTTTTTT

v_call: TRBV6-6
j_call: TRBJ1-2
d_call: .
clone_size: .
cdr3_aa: CASSPSSDGYTF
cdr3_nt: TGTGCCAGCAGTCCGAGCTCGGATGGCTACACCTTC

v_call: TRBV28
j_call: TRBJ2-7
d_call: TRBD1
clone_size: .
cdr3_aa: CASSSPGQGPYYEQYF
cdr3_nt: TGTGCCAGCAGTTCACCGGGACAGGGGCCCTACTACGAGCAGTACTTC

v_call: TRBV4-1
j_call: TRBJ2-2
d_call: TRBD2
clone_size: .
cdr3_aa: CASSKAGGQTGELFF
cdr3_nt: TGCGCCAGCAGCAAAGCGGGGGGACAAACCGGGGAGCTGTTTTTT

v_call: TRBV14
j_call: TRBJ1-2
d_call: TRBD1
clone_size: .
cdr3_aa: CASSHGQGAGGYTF
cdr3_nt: TGTGCCAGCAGCCACGGACAGGGGGCTGGTGGCTACACCTTC

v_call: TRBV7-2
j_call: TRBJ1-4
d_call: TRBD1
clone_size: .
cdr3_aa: CASSQGTGGEKLFF
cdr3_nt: TGTGCCAGCAGCCAAGGGACAGGGGGCGAAAAACTGTTTTTT

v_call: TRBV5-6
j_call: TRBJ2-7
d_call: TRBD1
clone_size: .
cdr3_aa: CASSYEGRQGVYGEQYF
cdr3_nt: TGTGCCAGCAGCTATGAAGGGAGACAGGGGGTCTACGGGGAGCAGTACTTC

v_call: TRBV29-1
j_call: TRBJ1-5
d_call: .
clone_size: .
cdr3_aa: CSVTGREGINQPQHF
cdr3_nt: TGCAGCGTGACAGGCCGGGAGGGGATAAATCAGCCCCAGCATTTT

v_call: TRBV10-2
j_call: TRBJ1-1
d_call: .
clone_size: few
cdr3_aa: CASSESILSGVAFF
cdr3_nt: TGCGCCAGCAGTGAGTCGATCTTGTCGGGGGTAGCTTTCTTT

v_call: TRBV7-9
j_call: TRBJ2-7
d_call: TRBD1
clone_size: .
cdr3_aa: CASSDLGTGGREQYF
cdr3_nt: TGTGCCAGCAGCGACCTGGGGACAGGGGGCCGCGAGCAGTACTTC

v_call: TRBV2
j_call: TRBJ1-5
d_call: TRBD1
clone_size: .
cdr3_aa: CASGLGQGNNQPQHF
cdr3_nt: TGTGCCAGCGGATTGGGACAGGGGAACAATCAGCCCCAGCATTTT

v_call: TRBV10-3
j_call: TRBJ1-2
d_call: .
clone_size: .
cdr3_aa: CAISETAGDYGYTF
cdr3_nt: TGTGCCATCAGTGAGACGGCAGGGGACTATGGCTACACCTTC

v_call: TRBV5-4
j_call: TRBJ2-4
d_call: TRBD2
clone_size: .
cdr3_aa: CASSSDLAGGLNIQYF
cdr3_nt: TGTGCCAGCAGCTCGGACCTAGCGGGGGGGTTAAACATTCAGTACTTC

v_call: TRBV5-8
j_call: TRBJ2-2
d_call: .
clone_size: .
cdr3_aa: CASSLRSGATGELFF
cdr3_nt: TGTGCCAGCAGCTTGCGGTCAGGGGCCACCGGGGAGCTGTTTTTT

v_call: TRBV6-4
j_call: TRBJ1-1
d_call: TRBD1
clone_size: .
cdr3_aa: CASSDKGTGGEAFF
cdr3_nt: TGTGCCAGCAGTGATAAGGGGACAGGGGGCGAGGCTTTCTTT

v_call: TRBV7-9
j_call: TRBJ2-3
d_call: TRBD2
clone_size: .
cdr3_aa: CASSSLAGGPTSTDTQYF
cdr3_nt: TGTGCCAGCAGCTCTCTAGCGGGAGGGCCCACTAGCACAGATACGCAGTATTTT

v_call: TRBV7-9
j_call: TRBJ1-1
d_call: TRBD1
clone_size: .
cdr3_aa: CASSSSDRNEQTEAFF
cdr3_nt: TGTGCCAGCAGCTCCTCGGACAGGAACGAACAAACTGAAGCTTTCTTT

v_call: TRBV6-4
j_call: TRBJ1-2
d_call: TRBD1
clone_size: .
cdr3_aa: CASRGGQGDGYTF
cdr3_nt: TGTGCCAGCAGAGGGGGACAGGGGGATGGCTACACCTTC

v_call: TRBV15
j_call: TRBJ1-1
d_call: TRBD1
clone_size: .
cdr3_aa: CATSSDRSGQPNTEAFF
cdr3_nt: TGTGCCACCAGCAGCGATAGGTCGGGACAGCCGAACACTGAAGCTTTCTTT

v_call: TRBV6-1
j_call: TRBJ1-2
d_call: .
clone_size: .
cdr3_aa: CASRSTTSFGYTF
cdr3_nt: TGTGCCAGCAGATCCACCACATCTTTTGGCTACACCTTC

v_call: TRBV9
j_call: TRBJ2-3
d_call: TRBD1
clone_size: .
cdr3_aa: CASSKRQGELTDTQYF
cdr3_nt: TGTGCCAGCAGCAAGAGACAGGGGGAGCTCACAGATACGCAGTATTTT

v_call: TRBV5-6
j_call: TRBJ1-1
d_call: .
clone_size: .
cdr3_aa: CASKQGRLGTEAFF
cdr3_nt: TGTGCCAGCAAGCAGGGTCGGTTGGGCACTGAAGCTTTCTTT

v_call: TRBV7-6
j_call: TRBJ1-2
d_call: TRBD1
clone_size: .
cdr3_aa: CASSGQGATPNYGYTF
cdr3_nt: TGTGCCAGCAGCGGACAGGGGGCTACCCCAAACTATGGCTACACCTTC

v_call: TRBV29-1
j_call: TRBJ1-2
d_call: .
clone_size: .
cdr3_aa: CSVERQGGYGYTF
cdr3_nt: TGCAGCGTTGAAAGGCAGGGCGGCTATGGCTACACCTTC

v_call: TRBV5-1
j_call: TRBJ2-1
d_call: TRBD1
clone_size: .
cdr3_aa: CASTRFRGLGNEQFF
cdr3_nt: TGCGCCAGCACCCGGTTCAGGGGGCTTGGTAATGAGCAGTTCTTC

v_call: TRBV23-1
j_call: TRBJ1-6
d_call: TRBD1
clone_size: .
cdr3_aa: CASSQLGQGGTSYNSPLHF
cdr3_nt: TGCGCCAGCAGTCAGCTGGGACAGGGTGGGACTTCCTATAATTCACCCCTCCACTTT

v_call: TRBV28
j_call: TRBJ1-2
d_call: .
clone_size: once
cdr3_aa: CATQLTGEGYTF
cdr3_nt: TGTGCCACCCAACTTACAGGTGAAGGCTACACCTTC

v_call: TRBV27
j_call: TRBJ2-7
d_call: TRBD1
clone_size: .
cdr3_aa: CASSLSQGALHEQYF
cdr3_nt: TGTGCCAGCAGTTTATCGCAGGGGGCTCTCCACGAGCAGTACTTC

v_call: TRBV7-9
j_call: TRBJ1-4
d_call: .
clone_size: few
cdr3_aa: CASRQAATNEKLFF
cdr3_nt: TGTGCCAGCAGGCAGGCCGCAACTAATGAAAAACTGTTTTTT

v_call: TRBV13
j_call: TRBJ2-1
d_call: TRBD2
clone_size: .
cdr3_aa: CASRPTSGGSLGNEQFF
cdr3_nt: TGTGCCAGCAGACCTACTAGCGGGGGATCCCTCGGGAATGAGCAGTTCTTC

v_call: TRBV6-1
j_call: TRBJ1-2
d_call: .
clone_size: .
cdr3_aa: CASSEAWGDGYTF
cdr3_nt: TGTGCCAGCAGTGAAGCGTGGGGGGATGGCTACACCTTC

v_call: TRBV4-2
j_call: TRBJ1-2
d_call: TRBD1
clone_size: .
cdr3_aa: CASSQWGTGGRDGYTF
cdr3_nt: TGTGCCAGCAGCCAATGGGGTACAGGGGGCCGGGATGGCTACACCTTC

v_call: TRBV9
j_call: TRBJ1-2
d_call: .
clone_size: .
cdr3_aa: CASSTSGTSNYGYTF
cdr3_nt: TGTGCCAGCAGCACGAGTGGGACATCCAACTATGGCTACACCTTC

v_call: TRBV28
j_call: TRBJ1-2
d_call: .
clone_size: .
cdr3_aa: CASNVQHRDGYTF
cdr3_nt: TGTGCCAGCAACGTCCAGCACAGGGATGGCTACACCTTC

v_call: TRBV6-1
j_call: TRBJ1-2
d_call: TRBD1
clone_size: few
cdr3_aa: CASIGTGGYGYTF
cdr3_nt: TGTGCCAGCATTGGAACAGGGGGCTATGGCTACACCTTC

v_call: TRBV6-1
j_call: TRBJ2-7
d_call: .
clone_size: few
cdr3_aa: CASRNRPSEQYF
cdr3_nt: TGTGCCAGCAGAAACAGGCCATCCGAGCAGTACTTC

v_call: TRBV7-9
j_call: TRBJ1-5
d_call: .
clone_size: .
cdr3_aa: CASSPGDVWYQPQHF
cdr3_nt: TGTGCCAGCAGCCCAGGGGACGTCTGGTATCAGCCCCAGCATTTT

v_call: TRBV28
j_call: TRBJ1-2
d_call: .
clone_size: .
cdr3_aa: CASSKNRDYGYTF
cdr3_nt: TGTGCCAGCAGTAAAAACCGAGACTATGGCTACACCTTC

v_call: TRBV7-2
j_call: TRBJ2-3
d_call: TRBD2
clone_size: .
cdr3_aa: CASSLAGLAGAADTQYF
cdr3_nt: TGTGCCAGCAGCTTAGCCGGTCTAGCGGGAGCAGCAGATACGCAGTATTTT

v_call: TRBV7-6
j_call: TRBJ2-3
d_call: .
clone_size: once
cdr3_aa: CASSLTSSVERSGWGTDTQYF
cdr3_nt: TGTGCCAGCAGCTTAACCTCCTCGGTAGAAAGGTCGGGTTGGGGCACAGATACGCAGTATTTT

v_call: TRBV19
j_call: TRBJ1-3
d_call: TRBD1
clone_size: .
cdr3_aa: CASKSGQDFSGNTIYF
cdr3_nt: TGTGCCAGTAAATCGGGACAGGACTTTTCTGGAAACACCATATATTTT

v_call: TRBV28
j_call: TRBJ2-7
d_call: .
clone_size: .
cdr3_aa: CASSLQAGDYEQYF
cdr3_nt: TGTGCCAGCAGTTTACAGGCAGGGGACTACGAGCAGTACTTC